The following is a T cell receptor (beta chain) sequence with its context. In TCRdb, the PCR reads were re-called with MiXCR into one record per CDR3 protein. This sample has several thousand distinct CDR3 sequences, with roughly 29% found just once. The data stem from a study of immune characterization of retroperitoneal liposarcoma. The CDR3 length is 12 residues. CDR1 is SGHTA, CDR2 FQGNSA, per germline. The source is a female donor with retroperitoneal liposarcoma. Material for sequencing was tumor tissue. The genes are TRBV7-2 and TRBJ2-3; D call uncertain. The J call may be incorrect, as the DNA end agrees better with TRBJ2-7. The CDR3 DNA follows: TGTGCCAGCAGCCCTATTTTAGGCGAGCAGTACTTC. It is translated as CASSPILGEQYF.